Sequencing of this T cell receptor beta chain was carried out in a study of technical replicates of blood from a few donors. Here immunoSEQ multiplex PCR was the method, and the copy in TCRdb shows in-frame clones only, minus some. The sample includes about 70,000 clones, around 93% of them seen just once. This clone has just one count. The CDR3 has 16 residues. The germline CDR1 and CDR2 sequences are KGHSH and LQKENI. V shed 2 bases and J 0 bases; nucleotides not matched to a gene: 0. What was sequenced was T cells isolated from PBMCs. V is TRBV18 and J is TRBJ1-6, with 8 bases aligning to TRBD1. This TCR was recovered from a human donor in good health. CDR3 coding DNA: TGTGCCAGCTCACCAGGGACAGGCTCCTATAATTCACCCCTCCACTTT. Translated: CASSPGTGSYNSPLHF.